This T cell receptor (beta chain) was sequenced during a study of PD-1 blockade in classical Hodgkin lymphoma. Assay: immunoSEQ multiplex PCR; the TCRdb copy retains only in-frame clones and omits some. The profile shows 5,000 to 6,000 clones, 82% of them singletons. In every patient, relapse followed autologous stem cell transplantation, while exposure to brentuximab vedotin differed. Researchers pulled CD8+ T cells out of thawed PBMCs using magnetic negative selection. V shed 3 bases and J shed 6 bases, with 13 bases lying between them. CDR3 size: 15 residues. Germline V lookup: CDR1 SGDLS, CDR2 YYNGEE.

This sequence originates from a human donor with classical Hodgkin lymphoma. The gene calls are TRBV9 and TRBJ1-6, with TRBD1 as a possible D gene (5 bases). Source: CD8+ T cells from blood, taken at baseline. The CDR3 protein is CASSASGAPNSPLHF. Here the CDR3 DNA reads TGTGCCAGCAGCGCTTCCGGGGCGCCTAATTCACCCCTCCACTTT.